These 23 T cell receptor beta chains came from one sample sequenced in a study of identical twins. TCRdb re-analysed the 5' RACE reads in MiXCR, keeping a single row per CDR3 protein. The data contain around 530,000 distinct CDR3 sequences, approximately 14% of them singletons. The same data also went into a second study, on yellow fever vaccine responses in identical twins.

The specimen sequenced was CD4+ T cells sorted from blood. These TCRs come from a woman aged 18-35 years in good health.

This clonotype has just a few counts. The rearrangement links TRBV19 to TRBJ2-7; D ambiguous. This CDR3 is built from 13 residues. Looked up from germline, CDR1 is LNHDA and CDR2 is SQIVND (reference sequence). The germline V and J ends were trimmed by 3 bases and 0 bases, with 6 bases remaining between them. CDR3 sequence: CASSITGSYEQYF. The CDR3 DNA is TGTGCCAGTAGTATCACTGGCTCCTACGAGCAGTACTTC.

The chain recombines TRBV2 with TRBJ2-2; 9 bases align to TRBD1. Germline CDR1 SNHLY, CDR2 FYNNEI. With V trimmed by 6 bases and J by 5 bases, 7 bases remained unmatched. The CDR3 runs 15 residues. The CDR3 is CASRSGTGLTGELFF. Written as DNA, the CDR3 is TGTGCCAGCAGGTCCGGGACAGGGTTGACCGGGGAGCTGTTTTTT.

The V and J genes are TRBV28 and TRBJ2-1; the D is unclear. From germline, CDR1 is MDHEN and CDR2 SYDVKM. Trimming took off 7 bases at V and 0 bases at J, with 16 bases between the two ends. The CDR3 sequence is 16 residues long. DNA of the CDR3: TGTGCCAGCACCCCGACCGGCTACCCCTCCTACAATGAGCAGTTCTTC. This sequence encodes CASTPTGYPSYNEQFF.

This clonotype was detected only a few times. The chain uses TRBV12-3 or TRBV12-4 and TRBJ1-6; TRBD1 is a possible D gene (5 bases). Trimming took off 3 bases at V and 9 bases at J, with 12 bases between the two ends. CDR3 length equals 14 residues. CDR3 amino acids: CASSLGQAGSPLHF. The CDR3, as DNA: TGTGCCAGCAGTTTGGGGCAGGCGGGTTCACCCCTCCACTTT.

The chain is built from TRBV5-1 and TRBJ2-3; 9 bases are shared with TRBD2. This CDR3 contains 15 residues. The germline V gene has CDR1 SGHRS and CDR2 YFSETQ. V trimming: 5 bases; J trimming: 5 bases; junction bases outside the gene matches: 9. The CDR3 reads CASRERSGRIDTQYF. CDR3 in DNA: TGCGCCAGCAGAGAGAGGAGCGGGAGGATAGATACGCAGTATTTT.

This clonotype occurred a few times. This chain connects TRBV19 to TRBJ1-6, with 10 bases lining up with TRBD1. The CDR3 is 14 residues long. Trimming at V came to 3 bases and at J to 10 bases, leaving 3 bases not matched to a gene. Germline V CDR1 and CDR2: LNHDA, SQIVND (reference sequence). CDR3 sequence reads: CASSIGTGDSPLHF. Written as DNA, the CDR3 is TGTGCCAGTAGTATTGGGACAGGGGACTCACCCCTCCACTTT.

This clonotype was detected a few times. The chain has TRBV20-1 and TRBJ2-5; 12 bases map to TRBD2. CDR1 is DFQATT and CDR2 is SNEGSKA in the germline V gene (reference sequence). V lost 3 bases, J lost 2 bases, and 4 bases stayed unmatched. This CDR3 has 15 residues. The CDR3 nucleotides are TGCAGTGCTAGTCGGACTAGCGGGAAACAAGAGACCCAGTACTTC. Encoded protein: CSASRTSGKQETQYF.

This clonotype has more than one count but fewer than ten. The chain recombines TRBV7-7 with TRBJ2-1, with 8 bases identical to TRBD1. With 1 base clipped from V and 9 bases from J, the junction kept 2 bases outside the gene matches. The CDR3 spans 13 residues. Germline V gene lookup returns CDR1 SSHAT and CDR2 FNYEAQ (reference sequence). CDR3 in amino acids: CASSLGTGFEQFF. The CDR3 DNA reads TGTGCCAGCAGCTTAGGGACAGGGTTTGAGCAGTTCTTC.

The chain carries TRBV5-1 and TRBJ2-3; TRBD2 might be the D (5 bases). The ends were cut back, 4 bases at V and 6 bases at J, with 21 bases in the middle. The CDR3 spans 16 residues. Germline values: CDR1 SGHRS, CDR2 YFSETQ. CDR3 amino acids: CASSLQPTSGTDTQYF. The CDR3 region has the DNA TGCGCCAGCAGCCTGCAACCTACGTCGGGAACCGATACGCAGTATTTT.

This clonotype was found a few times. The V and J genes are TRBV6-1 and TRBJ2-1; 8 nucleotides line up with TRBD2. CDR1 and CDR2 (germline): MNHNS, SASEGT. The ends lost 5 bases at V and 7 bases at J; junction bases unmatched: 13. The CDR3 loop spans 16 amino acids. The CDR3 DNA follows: TGTGCCAGCAGTCGCCCGTGGGTAGCGGGGCTGAATGAGCAGTTCTTC. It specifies CASSRPWVAGLNEQFF.

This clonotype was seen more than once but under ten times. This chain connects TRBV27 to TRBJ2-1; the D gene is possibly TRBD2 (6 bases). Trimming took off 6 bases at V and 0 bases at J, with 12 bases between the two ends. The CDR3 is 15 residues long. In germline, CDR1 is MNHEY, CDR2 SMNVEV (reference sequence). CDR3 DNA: TGTGCCAGCAGCAGGGACTTTTTCTCCTACAATGAGCAGTTCTTC. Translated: CASSRDFFSYNEQFF.

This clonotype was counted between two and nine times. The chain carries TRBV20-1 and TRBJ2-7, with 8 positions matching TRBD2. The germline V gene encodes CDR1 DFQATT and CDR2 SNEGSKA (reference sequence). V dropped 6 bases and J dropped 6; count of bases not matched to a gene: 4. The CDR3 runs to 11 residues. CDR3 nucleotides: TGCAGTGCCAGTGGACTAGCCGAGCAGTACGTC. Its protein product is CSASGLAEQYV.

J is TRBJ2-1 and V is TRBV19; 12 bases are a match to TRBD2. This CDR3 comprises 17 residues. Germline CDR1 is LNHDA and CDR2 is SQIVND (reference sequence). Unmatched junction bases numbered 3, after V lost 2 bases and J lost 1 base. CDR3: CASSISSGGASYNEQFF. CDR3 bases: TGTGCCAGTAGTATATCTAGCGGGGGGGCTTCCTACAATGAGCAGTTCTTC. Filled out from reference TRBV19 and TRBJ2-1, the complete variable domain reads DGGITQSPKYLFRKEGQNVTLSCEQNLNHDAMYWYRQDPGQGLRLIYYSQIVNDFQKGDIAEGYSVSREKKESFPLTVTSAQKNPTAFYLCASSISSGGASYNEQFFGPGTRLTVL.

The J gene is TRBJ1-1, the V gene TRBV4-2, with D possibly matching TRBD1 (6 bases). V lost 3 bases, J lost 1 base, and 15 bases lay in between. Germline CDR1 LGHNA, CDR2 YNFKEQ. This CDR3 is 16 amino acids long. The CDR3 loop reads CASSQDVQGRNTEAFF. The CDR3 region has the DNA TGTGCCAGCAGCCAGGATGTACAGGGAAGGAACACTGAAGCTTTCTTT.

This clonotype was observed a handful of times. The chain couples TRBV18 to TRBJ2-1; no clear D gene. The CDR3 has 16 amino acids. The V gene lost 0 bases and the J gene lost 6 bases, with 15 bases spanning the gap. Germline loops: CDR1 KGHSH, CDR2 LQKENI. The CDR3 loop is CASSPPTRLSGNEQFF. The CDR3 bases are TGTGCCAGCTCACCACCGACGCGTCTGAGTGGCAATGAGCAGTTCTTC.

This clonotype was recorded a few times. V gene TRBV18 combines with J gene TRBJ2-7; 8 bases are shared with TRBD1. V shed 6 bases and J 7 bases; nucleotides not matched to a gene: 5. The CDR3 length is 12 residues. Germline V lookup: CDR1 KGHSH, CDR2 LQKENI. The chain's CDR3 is CASSGTGREQYF. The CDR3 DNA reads TGTGCCAGCTCCGGGACAGGTCGAGAGCAGTACTTC.

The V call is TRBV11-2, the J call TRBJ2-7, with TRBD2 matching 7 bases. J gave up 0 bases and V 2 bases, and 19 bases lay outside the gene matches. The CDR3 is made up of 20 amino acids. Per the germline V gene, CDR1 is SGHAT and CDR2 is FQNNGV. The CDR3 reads CASSLWPVGLAVPSSYEQYV. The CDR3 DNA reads TGTGCCAGCAGCTTATGGCCGGTTGGGCTAGCGGTCCCGTCCTCCTACGAGCAGTACGTC.

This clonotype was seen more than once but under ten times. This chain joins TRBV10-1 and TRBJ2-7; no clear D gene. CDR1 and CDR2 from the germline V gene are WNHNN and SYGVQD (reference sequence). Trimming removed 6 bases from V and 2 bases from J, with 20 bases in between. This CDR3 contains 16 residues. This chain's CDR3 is CASSAPWSRTPYEQYV. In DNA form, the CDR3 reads TGCGCCAGCAGCGCCCCCTGGTCTCGTACTCCCTACGAGCAGTACGTC.

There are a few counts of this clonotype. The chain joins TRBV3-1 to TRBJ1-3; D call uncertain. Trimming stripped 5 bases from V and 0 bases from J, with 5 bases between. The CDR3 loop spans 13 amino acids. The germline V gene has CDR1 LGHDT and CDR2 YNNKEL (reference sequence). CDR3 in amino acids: CASSYRSGNTIYF. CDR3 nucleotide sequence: TGTGCCAGCAGCTACCGCTCTGGAAACACCATATATTTT.

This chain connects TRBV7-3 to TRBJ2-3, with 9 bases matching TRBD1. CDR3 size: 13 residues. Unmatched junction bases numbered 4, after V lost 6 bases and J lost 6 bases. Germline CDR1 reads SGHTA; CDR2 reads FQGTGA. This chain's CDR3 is CASRPTGGDTQYF. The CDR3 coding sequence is TGTGCCAGCAGACCTACAGGGGGCGATACGCAGTATTTT.

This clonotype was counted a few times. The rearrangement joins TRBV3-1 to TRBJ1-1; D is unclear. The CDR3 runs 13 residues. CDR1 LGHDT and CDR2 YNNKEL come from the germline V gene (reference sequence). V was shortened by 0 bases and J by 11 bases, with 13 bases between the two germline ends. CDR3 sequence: CASSQDFLQAAFF. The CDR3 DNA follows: TGTGCCAGCAGCCAAGATTTTCTTCAGGCTGCTTTCTTT.

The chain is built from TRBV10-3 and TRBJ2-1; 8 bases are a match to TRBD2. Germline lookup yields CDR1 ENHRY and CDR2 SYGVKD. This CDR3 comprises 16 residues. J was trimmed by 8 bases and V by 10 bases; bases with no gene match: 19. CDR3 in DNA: TGTGCCACAGGGTTAGGCCTAGCGGGCTCGGGAGATGAGCAGTTCTTC. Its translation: CATGLGLAGSGDEQFF.

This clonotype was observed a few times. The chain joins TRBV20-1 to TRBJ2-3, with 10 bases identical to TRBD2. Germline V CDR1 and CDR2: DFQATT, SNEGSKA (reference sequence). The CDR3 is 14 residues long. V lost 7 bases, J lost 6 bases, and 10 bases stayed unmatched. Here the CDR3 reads CSVWSGGASDTQYF. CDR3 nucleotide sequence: TGCAGTGTATGGAGCGGGGGGGCCAGTGATACGCAGTATTTT.